This TCR beta chain came from a study of shared clonotypes between healthy human individuals. Samples underwent the assay at deep level. Data came from immunoSEQ multiplex PCR; TCRdb stores just in-frame clones and leaves some out. The repertoire has roughly 1.4 million clones, approximately 98.5% of them found once; the top ten carry roughly 0.35%. The CDR3 loop spans 13 amino acids. Germline lookup yields CDR1 SNHLY and CDR2 FYNNEI. The germline V and J ends were trimmed by 6 bases and 3 bases, with 12 bases remaining between them. The chain carries TRBV2 and TRBJ2-7; D may correspond to TRBD1 or TRBD2 (6 bases each). This clonotype was sampled from a man aged 25-45 years in good health. Sequencing used naive CD4+ T cells sorted from blood. As for subset: CD45RA+ positively selected. As DNA, the CDR3 is TGTGCCAGCAGGAGGGGGGTTCTCTACGAGCAGTACTTC. This translates into CASRRGVLYEQYF.